A single sample is the source of the 21 T cell receptor beta chains below, sequenced in a study of shared clonotypes between healthy human individuals (TCRdb year 2020). The library was obtained by the immunoSEQ multiplex PCR assay. In TCRdb, the immuneACCESS table is reduced to in-frame sequences with V and J assigned. These tables do not hold every clone; where another copy was compared, an unresolved V gene accounts for under half, and the others remain unexplained. Within this sample are 2,500,000 or so clones, with more than 85% of them counted one time only. The top ten clonotypes cover around 0.37% of the sample. The sample taken for sequencing was naive CD4+ T cells from PBMCs. The cell subset or site label, read with the paper, signifies: CD45RA+ positively selected. These receptors were taken from a man aged 18 to 35 in good health. Some clones in this sample may be carry-over from other donors' samples.

V is TRBV7-3 and J is TRBJ2-7; possible D gene TRBD2, 6 bases. The germline V gene has CDR1 SGHTA and CDR2 FQGTGA. The CDR3 sequence is 14 residues long. V was pared by 11 bases and J by 2 bases, with 19 bases between. DNA of the CDR3: TGTGCCTCCTCCCCGACAGCGGGCCCCTACGAGCAGTACTTC. It codes for CASSPTAGPYEQYF. Using reference TRBV7-3 and TRBJ2-7 for the parts outside the CDR3, the full variable domain is GAGVSQTPSNKVTEKGKYVELRCDPISGHTALYWYRQSLGQGPEFLIYFQGTGAADDSGLPNDRFFAVRPEGSVSTLKIQRTERGDSAVYLCASSPTAGPYEQYFGPGTRLTVT.

In nucleotides, the CDR3 is TGTGCCAGCAGCTCGGGCCAGGCGGCACTGTTTACGACGGGAAACACCATATATTTT. Amino acid sequence: CASSSGQAALFTTGNTIYF. V usage is TRBV2 and J usage is TRBJ1-3; D not certain. The germline gives CDR1 SNHLY, CDR2 FYNNEI. The CDR3 totals 19 residues. Trimming pared 6 bases from V and 4 bases from J, leaving 28 bases between.

This sequence joins TRBV15 and TRBJ2-1; D is possibly TRBD2 (6 bases). The CDR3 loop spans 13 amino acids. CDR1 is LNHNV, CDR2 YYDKDF, per germline (reference sequence). Trimming removed 5 bases at V and 8 bases at J, with 13 bases between. The CDR3 reads CATSPTSVHEQFF. The CDR3 DNA is TGTGCCACCAGCCCGACTAGTGTCCATGAGCAGTTCTTC.

The gene calls are TRBV5-1 and TRBJ1-3; TRBD1 agrees at 8 bases. This CDR3 is built from 16 residues. Germline trimming cut 4 bases from V and 0 bases from J; bases unmatched to any gene: 6. CDR1 and CDR2 (germline): SGHRS, YFSETQ. In nucleotides, the CDR3 is TGCGCCAGCAGCCCCCGGACAGGGAACTCTGGAAACACCATATATTTT. Its protein product is CASSPRTGNSGNTIYF.

The rearrangement uses TRBV4-1 and TRBJ1-5, with no clear D. The ends were cut back, 1 base at V and 3 bases at J, with 10 bases in the middle. Per germline, CDR1 MGHRA and CDR2 YSYEKL. This CDR3 region has 15 residues. The CDR3 DNA is TGCGCCAGCAGCCAAGGCGGGCCGATCAATCAGCCCCAGCATTTT. Translation gives CASSQGGPINQPQHF.

The chain joins TRBV18 to TRBJ1-2; D might be TRBD1 (6 bases). Germline V gene lookup returns CDR1 KGHSH and CDR2 LQKENI. This CDR3 region has 18 residues. The V end lost 3 bases, the J end lost 1 base, and 21 bases lay between the germline ends. CDR3: CASSPFRDTRSYNYGYTF. In nucleotides, the CDR3 is TGTGCCAGCTCACCTTTCCGGGACACCAGGTCCTATAACTATGGCTACACCTTC.

This rearrangement joins TRBV28 to TRBJ2-1; a weak D match, TRBD2 (5 bases). This CDR3 has 11 residues. Trimming pared 2 bases from V and 12 bases from J, leaving 8 bases between. Germline lookup yields CDR1 MDHEN and CDR2 SYDVKM. In DNA, the CDR3 is TGTGCCAGCAGTTTACAGGCGGGGCAGTTCTTC. Its protein is CASSLQAGQFF.

The rearrangement links TRBV5-6 to TRBJ1-3; 7 bases map to TRBD1. Germline loops: CDR1 SGHDT, CDR2 YYEEEE. V lost 0 bases and J lost 4; bases outside the gene matches: 7. This CDR3 comprises 16 residues. CDR3 in amino acids: CASSLGQGQYGNTIYF. The CDR3 nucleotides are TGTGCCAGCAGCTTGGGACAGGGACAGTACGGAAACACCATATATTTT. The entire variable domain, with the rest obtained from reference TRBV5-6 and TRBJ1-3, is as follows: DAGVTQSPTHLIKTRGQQVTLRCSPKSGHDTVSWYQQALGQGPQFIFQYYEEEERQRGNFPDRFSGHQFPNYSSELNVNALLLGDSALYLCASSLGQGQYGNTIYFGEGSWLTVV.

This rearrangement joins TRBV4-2 to TRBJ2-2, with a weak D call TRBD2 (5 bases). V shed 4 bases and J shed 4 bases, with 19 bases lying between them. Germline-derived CDR1 and CDR2 are LGHNA and YNFKEQ. This CDR3 spans 17 amino acids. CDR3 in DNA: TGTGCCAGCAGCCCCCTTGTGAGTAGCGAGGCCACCGGGGAGCTGTTTTTT. Its protein product is CASSPLVSSEATGELFF.

The chain links TRBV6-5 to TRBJ1-2, with no clear D. V lost 2 bases and J lost 7, with 17 bases in between. The CDR3 extends over 15 amino acids. Germline-derived CDR1 and CDR2 are MNHEY and SVGAGI. In DNA form, the CDR3 reads TGTGCCAGCAGTTACACCCCGGCCGCGCGCTCTGGCTACACCTTC. Encoded protein: CASSYTPAARSGYTF.

The chain couples TRBV28 to TRBJ1-1; D is unresolved. Trimming cost V 4 bases and J 8 bases, with 17 bases left between them. Germline assignment: CDR1 MDHEN and CDR2 SYDVKM. This CDR3 is built from 14 residues. CDR3 residues: CASSSADSRPEAFF. As DNA, the CDR3 is TGTGCCAGCAGTTCCGCCGATAGCCGCCCCGAAGCTTTCTTT.

This sequence joins TRBV28 and TRBJ2-2; D ambiguous. V lost 7 bases, J lost 3 bases, and 15 bases lay in between. The germline V gene has CDR1 MDHEN and CDR2 SYDVKM. The CDR3 covers 15 residues. CDR3 in DNA: TGTGCCAGCACCTCCGTGGGCGAGCACACCGGGGAGCTGTTTTTT. It translates to CASTSVGEHTGELFF.

This chain connects TRBV2 to TRBJ2-2; the D gene is possibly TRBD2 (5 bases). The CDR3 length is 16 residues. Between the trimmed V and J ends, which lost 8 bases and 2 bases, there was a span of 18 bases. Germline loops: CDR1 SNHLY, CDR2 FYNNEI. DNA for the CDR3: TGTGCCAGCGACCTCCATGGAGGACCCAACACCGGGGAGCTGTTTTTT. This sequence encodes CASDLHGGPNTGELFF.

J is TRBJ2-1 and V is TRBV5-5; 9 nucleotides line up with TRBD2. The germline V gene has CDR1 SGHKS and CDR2 YYEKEE (reference sequence). The CDR3 is 15 residues long. Germline trimming cut 1 base from V and 7 bases from J; bases unmatched to any gene: 6. CDR3 loop: CASSLLLAGWNEQFF. The CDR3 DNA is TGTGCCAGCAGCTTGCTTCTAGCGGGGTGGAATGAGCAGTTCTTC.

This clone was detected once. The chain combines TRBV5-8 with TRBJ2-3; tentative D call: TRBD2 (7 bases). The CDR3 contains 16 residues. CDR1 is SGHTS, CDR2 YDEGEE, per germline. V gave up 0 bases and J gave up 1 base, with 12 bases separating them. CDR3 sequence (DNA): TGTGCCAGCAGCTTGGCCCGGGGGGCCGGCACAGATACGCAGTATTTT. Its protein is CASSLARGAGTDTQYF.

The chain uses TRBV28 and TRBJ1-1; D is perhaps TRBD1 (5 bases). V lost 1 base and J 1 base, leaving 13 bases between the germline ends. CDR1 is MDHEN and CDR2 is SYDVKM in the germline V gene. There are 16 residues in the CDR3. DNA for the CDR3: TGTGCCAGCAGTTTATCCCAGAAGACAGCGAACACTGAAGCTTTCTTT. Its protein product is CASSLSQKTANTEAFF.

The chain has TRBV5-1 and TRBJ1-5; no clear D gene. Trimming cost V 4 bases and J 2 bases, with 7 bases left between them. The CDR3 has 13 amino acids. Germline V lookup: CDR1 SGHRS, CDR2 YFSETQ. Here the CDR3 DNA reads TGCGCCAGCAGCCCGAACGGCAATCAGCCCCAGCATTTT. It is translated as CASSPNGNQPQHF.

This clone has a single count. V gene TRBV18 combines with J gene TRBJ1-2, with 7 bases fitting TRBD1. After removal of 4 bases from V and 6 bases from J, the junction contained 8 bases not matched to a gene. This CDR3 comprises 14 residues. Per germline, CDR1 KGHSH and CDR2 LQKENI. The CDR3 nucleotides read TGTGCCAGCTCACGTAAGGAAGGACAGGATGGCTACACCTTC. Translated: CASSRKEGQDGYTF.

The genes are TRBV28 and TRBJ2-3; 8 nucleotides match TRBD2. CDR1 is MDHEN and CDR2 is SYDVKM in the germline V gene. The CDR3 loop spans 15 amino acids. The V segment lost 5 bases and the J segment 7 bases; nucleotides outside the gene matches: 11. This CDR3 reads CASSTPGGPSHTQYF. The CDR3 DNA reads as TGTGCCAGCAGTACGCCGGGAGGGCCGTCGCATACGCAGTATTTT.

Of note for this clone: In the same sample, other DNA sequences code for this CDR3. The CDR3 reads CASSGGRKNYGYTF. CDR3 in DNA: TGTGCCAGCAGTGGGGGACGGAAAAACTATGGCTACACCTTC. This sequence joins TRBV2 and TRBJ1-2; possibly TRBD1 for D (5 bases). CDR1 and CDR2 (germline): SNHLY, FYNNEI. This CDR3 is 14 amino acids long. V was shortened by 4 bases and J by 2 bases, with 11 bases between the two germline ends.

As concerns this clone: Other DNA sequences from this sample encode an identical CDR3 as well. V is TRBV9 and J is TRBJ2-7; 11 bases line up with TRBD1. From germline, CDR1 is SGDLS and CDR2 YYNGEE. Trimming took 2 bases from V and 3 from J; bases not matched to a gene: 1. The CDR3 spans 14 residues. CDR3 in amino acids: CASSVGQGVYEQYF. The CDR3 coding sequence is TGTGCCAGCAGCGTGGGACAGGGGGTCTACGAGCAGTACTTC.